This TCR beta chain was sequenced in a study of T-cell reconstitution after alpha-beta-depleted transplantation in children. Study findings and constraints: Fresh T-cell production supplied most of the T-cell counts and diversity seen one year after transplant.

Comments on this clonotype: Its cognate antigen is unknown.

This sample's TCRbeta library carried unique molecular identifier barcodes. Each CDR3 protein gets one entry after TCRdb re-called the PCR reads with MiXCR. This table has 900,000 or so distinct CDR3 sequences, roughly 15% appearing once. Germline loops: CDR1 SGHAT, CDR2 FQDESV (reference sequence). This CDR3 comprises 16 residues. The clonotype comes from a male patient younger than 18 who had a stem cell transplant for acute lymphoblastic leukemia, so the T cells may come from the graft donor. This sequence joins TRBV11-1 and TRBJ2-1, with D possibly matching TRBD1 (6 bases). Gene TRBJ2-7 matches the end of the DNA better, so the J call may be wrong. Specimen: PBMCs, mostly from graft donor cells, collected 360 days after TCRalphabeta/CD19-depleted stem cell transplant. The CDR3, as DNA: TGTGCCAGCAGCGGGACAAGGTCCAGCTCCTACAATGAGCAGTACTTC. Its protein product is CASSGTRSSSYNEQYF.